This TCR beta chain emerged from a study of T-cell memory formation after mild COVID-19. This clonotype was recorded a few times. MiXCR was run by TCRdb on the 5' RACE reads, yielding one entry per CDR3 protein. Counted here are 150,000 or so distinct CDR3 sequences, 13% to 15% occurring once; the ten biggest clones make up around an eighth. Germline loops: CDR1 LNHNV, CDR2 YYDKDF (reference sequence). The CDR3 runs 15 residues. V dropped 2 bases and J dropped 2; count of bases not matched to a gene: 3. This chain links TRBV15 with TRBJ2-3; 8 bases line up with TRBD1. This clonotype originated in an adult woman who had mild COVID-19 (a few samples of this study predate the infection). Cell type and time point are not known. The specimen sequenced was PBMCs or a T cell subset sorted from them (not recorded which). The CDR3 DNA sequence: TGTGCCACCAGCAGAAGGGACAGGTTCACAGATACGCAGTATTTT. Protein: CATSRRDRFTDTQYF.